This entry features one TCR beta chain sequence. What it recognizes is unknown. Germline CDR1 is MDHEN and CDR2 is SYDVKM. The ends lost 6 bases at V and 9 bases at J; junction bases unmatched: 7. The CDR3 totals 14 residues. Assay used: immunoSEQ multiplex PCR; TCRdb lists only in-frame clones, some missing. This sample has 70,000 to 90,000 clones; roughly 88% occur once, and the top ten carry 8.7%. This entry is derived from a study of T cell responses to AZD1222 COVID-19 vaccine. Findings and caveats of the study: The donor cohort was predominantly white British with a female majority, and clonal diversity may have been underestimated.

The chain couples TRBV28 to TRBJ1-6, with TRBD1 identical over 8 bases. The sequenced sample was peripheral blood, obtained on day 0 of AZD1222 vaccination. This receptor was obtained from an adult in good health. Here the CDR3 DNA reads TGTGCCAGCAGCCTTGGACAGGGCAGTTCACCCCTCCACTTT. Protein: CASSLGQGSSPLHF.